These T cell receptor beta chains were read from a single sample in a study of T cells in Graves' hyperthyroidism and ophthalmopathy. TCRdb used MiXCR to reprocess the multiplex PCR reads, holding one entry per CDR3 protein. The sample records about 110,000 distinct CDR3 sequences, more than 15% being singletons. The sequencing sample was made of blood. These receptors were taken from a woman between 50 and 59 years old with Graves' hyperthyroidism. CDR3s leave out the opening cysteine and the closing phenylalanine or tryptophan.

v_gene: TRBV4-1
j_gene: TRBJ1-2
CDR3aa: ASSQGPRQGGRGYT

v_gene: TRBV18
j_gene: TRBJ2-7
CDR3aa: ASSQGQGDSYEQY

v_gene: TRBV6-2/TRBV6-3
j_gene: TRBJ2-1
CDR3aa: ASRGASGMSSYNEQF

v_gene: TRBV19
j_gene: TRBJ1-4
CDR3aa: ATRDRDTTNEKLF

v_gene: TRBV7-9
j_gene: TRBJ2-5
CDR3aa: ASSTYLGRFETQY

v_gene: TRBV7-3
j_gene: TRBJ2-2
CDR3aa: ASSLGAQNTGELF

v_gene: TRBV12-3/TRBV12-4
j_gene: TRBJ2-5
CDR3aa: ASSLRGSGQETQY

v_gene: TRBV28
j_gene: TRBJ1-5
CDR3aa: ASSLVYSIGDRRNQPQH

v_gene: TRBV11-1
j_gene: TRBJ2-3
CDR3aa: ASSSTLAGGGTDTQY

v_gene: TRBV7-9
j_gene: TRBJ2-7
CDR3aa: ASTASGSPCEQY

v_gene: TRBV20-1
j_gene: TRBJ2-1
CDR3aa: SANLAEYNEQF

v_gene: TRBV18
j_gene: TRBJ1-1
CDR3aa: ASSPGQGFFEAF

v_gene: TRBV7-6
j_gene: TRBJ2-5
CDR3aa: ASSLRWGAEETQY

v_gene: TRBV6-1
j_gene: TRBJ2-2
CDR3aa: ASSGGGQGGTTGELF

v_gene: TRBV24-1
j_gene: TRBJ2-5
CDR3aa: ATSDHQGNQETQY

v_gene: TRBV28
j_gene: TRBJ2-1
CDR3aa: ASSPGGGGPEQF

v_gene: TRBV20-1
j_gene: TRBJ2-2
CDR3aa: SAILPGRTNTGELF

v_gene: TRBV5-1
j_gene: TRBJ1-1
CDR3aa: ASSLEGQGTEAF

v_gene: TRBV14
j_gene: TRBJ1-4
CDR3aa: ASSQVAGAVGKLF

v_gene: TRBV24-1
j_gene: TRBJ2-3
CDR3aa: ATSDASGSSVDTQY

v_gene: TRBV7-2
j_gene: TRBJ2-7
CDR3aa: ASSSAGRRDSYEQY

v_gene: TRBV12-5
j_gene: TRBJ2-1
CDR3aa: ASGLVLAGGYNEQF

v_gene: TRBV12-3/TRBV12-4
j_gene: TRBJ2-1
CDR3aa: ASSSFNEQF

v_gene: TRBV19
j_gene: TRBJ1-5
CDR3aa: ASTPNGGSFGWGTQPQH

v_gene: TRBV24-1
j_gene: TRBJ2-5
CDR3aa: ATSDPLAGVGTQY

v_gene: TRBV29-1
j_gene: TRBJ2-2
CDR3aa: SVRLAGNTGELF

v_gene: TRBV5-1
j_gene: TRBJ1-2
CDR3aa: ASSITENYGYT

v_gene: TRBV6-1
j_gene: TRBJ2-2
CDR3aa: ASSAPFGRPNTGELF

v_gene: TRBV2
j_gene: TRBJ2-3
CDR3aa: ASSVTTSTDTQY

v_gene: TRBV12-3/TRBV12-4
j_gene: TRBJ2-3
CDR3aa: ASSPLGGIPGPTDTQY

v_gene: TRBV15
j_gene: TRBJ2-1
CDR3aa: ATSRGDSNEQF

v_gene: TRBV3-1
j_gene: TRBJ2-7
CDR3aa: ASSPRGTPRYEQY

v_gene: TRBV20-1
j_gene: TRBJ2-1
CDR3aa: SAPGTGTSFRSSEQF

v_gene: TRBV4-2
j_gene: TRBJ1-1
CDR3aa: ASSQDPLNTEAF

v_gene: TRBV15
j_gene: TRBJ1-5
CDR3aa: ATSTLGEGGGVINQPQH

v_gene: TRBV29-1
j_gene: TRBJ2-7
CDR3aa: SVRAGTTYEQY

v_gene: TRBV24-1
j_gene: TRBJ1-1
CDR3aa: ATSDQRTNEAF

v_gene: TRBV28
j_gene: TRBJ1-2
CDR3aa: AGADRNYGYT

v_gene: TRBV5-1
j_gene: TRBJ1-2
CDR3aa: ASSLESRGYGYT

v_gene: TRBV6-1
j_gene: TRBJ1-5
CDR3aa: ASSVFKGGQPQH

v_gene: TRBV4-2
j_gene: TRBJ2-1
CDR3aa: ASSQESDRRNEQF

v_gene: TRBV20-1
j_gene: TRBJ1-5
CDR3aa: SVSQGSNQPQH

v_gene: TRBV28
j_gene: TRBJ1-4
CDR3aa: ASSLWGVVPANEKLF

v_gene: TRBV20-1
j_gene: TRBJ1-5
CDR3aa: SATTGGDQPQH

v_gene: TRBV7-9
j_gene: TRBJ2-3
CDR3aa: ASSPSGTGEGDTQY

v_gene: TRBV20-1
j_gene: TRBJ2-3
CDR3aa: SARDLRTGRADTQY

v_gene: TRBV10-3
j_gene: TRBJ2-1
CDR3aa: AIRSSGSERGGFNEQF

v_gene: TRBV9
j_gene: TRBJ2-2
CDR3aa: ASSVDQGAYNTGELF

v_gene: TRBV20-1
j_gene: TRBJ2-1
CDR3aa: SASPPGQEQF

v_gene: TRBV3-1
j_gene: TRBJ2-1
CDR3aa: ASSPRDLIDEQF

v_gene: TRBV2
j_gene: TRBJ2-3
CDR3aa: ASSSGQGRGGTQY

v_gene: TRBV4-1
j_gene: TRBJ2-7
CDR3aa: ASSPVGGPGGAYEQY

v_gene: TRBV5-1
j_gene: TRBJ2-7
CDR3aa: ASSTSGGASYEQY

v_gene: TRBV28
j_gene: TRBJ2-6
CDR3aa: ASSSGSSNSGANVLT

v_gene: TRBV20-1
j_gene: TRBJ2-7
CDR3aa: SANRLGHEQY